This is a list of T cell receptor beta chains from one sample in a study of vaccination and CD4 T cells after COVID-19. TCRdb re-called the PCR reads through MiXCR, storing one row per CDR3 protein. The data hold more than 15,000 distinct CDR3 sequences, with approximately 70% observed a single time. For these TCRs, the target antigens are not known. The sequencing sample was made of CD4+ T cells from blood, cultured in vitro. The source of these receptors is a human donor who had recovered from COVID-19. Each CDR3 is given with its conserved first and last residue. Each record gives: D gene, V gene, J gene, clone size, CDR3 protein, CDR3 DNA. A D gene is named only where the DNA matches it firmly. Size is stated for part of the rows, as once, few or many counts, or as a class when the clone is expanded.

D gene: TRBD2; V gene: TRBV7-2; J gene: TRBJ2-1; clone size: once; CDR3 protein: CASSGRAGLAGGYNEQFF; CDR3 DNA: TGCGCCAGCAGCGGGAGGGCGGGACTAGCGGGAGGGTACAATGAGCAGTTCTTC
D gene: NA; V gene: TRBV20-1; J gene: TRBJ1-1; clone size: few; CDR3 protein: CSASRQPGSNTEAFF; CDR3 DNA: TGCAGTGCTAGCCGCCAGCCCGGGTCTAACACTGAAGCTTTCTTT
D gene: TRBD1; V gene: TRBV28; J gene: TRBJ1-5; clone size: few; CDR3 protein: CASSLLPDRVSNQPQHF; CDR3 DNA: TGTGCCAGCAGTTTATTACCTGACAGGGTAAGCAATCAGCCCCAGCATTTT
D gene: NA; V gene: TRBV7-8; J gene: TRBJ2-6; clone size: NA; CDR3 protein: CASPIGQHSGANVLTF; CDR3 DNA: TGTGCCAGCCCCATTGGCCAGCACTCTGGGGCCAACGTCCTGACTTTC
D gene: NA; V gene: TRBV7-9; J gene: TRBJ1-1; clone size: NA; CDR3 protein: CASSLVPGVNTEAFF; CDR3 DNA: TGTGCCAGCAGCTTAGTACCGGGAGTGAACACTGAAGCTTTCTTT
D gene: NA; V gene: TRBV7-2; J gene: TRBJ2-2; clone size: NA; CDR3 protein: CASRQKGQLPNTGELFF; CDR3 DNA: TGTGCCAGCAGACAAAAAGGACAGCTACCGAACACCGGGGAGCTGTTTTTT
D gene: TRBD2; V gene: TRBV20-1; J gene: TRBJ2-2; clone size: NA; CDR3 protein: CSAPTSGSTGELFF; CDR3 DNA: TGCAGTGCGCCGACTAGCGGGAGCACCGGGGAGCTGTTTTTT
D gene: NA; V gene: TRBV6-5; J gene: TRBJ1-5; clone size: NA; CDR3 protein: CASSYVSFDQPQHF; CDR3 DNA: TGTGCCAGCAGTTACGTCAGTTTCGATCAGCCCCAGCATTTT
D gene: TRBD2; V gene: TRBV7-2; J gene: TRBJ2-1; clone size: NA; CDR3 protein: CASSSRGGNEQFF; CDR3 DNA: TGTGCCAGCAGCTCCCGGGGGGGAAATGAGCAGTTCTTC
D gene: NA; V gene: TRBV20-1; J gene: TRBJ1-4; clone size: NA; CDR3 protein: CSARVVRTNEKLFF; CDR3 DNA: TGCAGTGCTAGAGTGGTTCGGACTAATGAAAAACTGTTTTTT
D gene: TRBD1; V gene: TRBV5-6; J gene: TRBJ1-2; clone size: NA; CDR3 protein: CASSGRGRGPDGYTF; CDR3 DNA: TGTGCCAGCAGCGGGCGGGGCAGGGGGCCAGATGGCTACACCTTC
D gene: TRBD2; V gene: TRBV15; J gene: TRBJ2-1; clone size: NA; CDR3 protein: CATSREGLAGPPLFF; CDR3 DNA: TGTGCCACCAGCAGAGAGGGACTAGCGGGACCTCCCTTGTTCTTC
D gene: NA; V gene: TRBV7-2; J gene: TRBJ2-1; clone size: NA; CDR3 protein: CASSLNEGDSEFF; CDR3 DNA: TGTGCCAGCAGCTTAAATGAGGGAGATAGCGAGTTCTTC
D gene: NA; V gene: TRBV6-5; J gene: TRBJ2-7; clone size: NA; CDR3 protein: CASSYSTQGGYEQYF; CDR3 DNA: TGTGCCAGCAGTTACTCGACCCAGGGGGGCTACGAGCAGTACTTC
D gene: NA; V gene: TRBV20-1; J gene: TRBJ2-2; clone size: NA; CDR3 protein: CSARGWAGELFF; CDR3 DNA: TGCAGTGCTAGAGGGTGGGCCGGGGAGCTGTTTTTT
D gene: TRBD1; V gene: TRBV10-3; J gene: TRBJ1-1; clone size: NA; CDR3 protein: CAIRDRGNTEAFF; CDR3 DNA: TGTGCCATCAGGGACAGGGGGAACACTGAAGCTTTCTTT
D gene: NA; V gene: TRBV6-1; J gene: TRBJ1-2; clone size: NA; CDR3 protein: CASRESGSNYGYTF; CDR3 DNA: TGTGCCAGCAGGGAATCCGGCAGCAACTATGGCTACACCTTC
D gene: NA; V gene: TRBV28; J gene: TRBJ1-2; clone size: NA; CDR3 protein: CASGGRGGSYGYTF; CDR3 DNA: TGTGCCAGCGGTGGAAGGGGCGGCAGCTATGGCTACACCTTC
D gene: NA; V gene: TRBV11-2; J gene: TRBJ1-2; clone size: NA; CDR3 protein: CASSLVPTVGYTF; CDR3 DNA: TGTGCCAGCAGCTTAGTTCCAACGGTTGGATACACCTTC
D gene: NA; V gene: TRBV28; J gene: TRBJ2-2; clone size: NA; CDR3 protein: CASSLIPETGELFF; CDR3 DNA: TGTGCCAGCAGTTTAATACCCGAGACCGGGGAGCTGTTTTTT
D gene: TRBD2; V gene: TRBV5-6; J gene: TRBJ2-3; clone size: NA; CDR3 protein: CASSLDSGLVVHTQYF; CDR3 DNA: TGTGCCAGCAGCTTGGATTCGGGACTAGTGGTTCATACGCAGTATTTT
D gene: NA; V gene: TRBV6-5; J gene: TRBJ1-5; clone size: NA; CDR3 protein: CASSYSIKNQPQHF; CDR3 DNA: TGTGCCAGCAGTTACTCGATCAAAAATCAGCCCCAGCATTTT
D gene: NA; V gene: TRBV7-2; J gene: TRBJ1-2; clone size: NA; CDR3 protein: CASSQAHVALYGYTF; CDR3 DNA: TGCGCCAGCAGCCAAGCCCACGTGGCCCTCTATGGCTACACCTTC
D gene: NA; V gene: TRBV6-2/TRBV6-3; J gene: TRBJ2-3; clone size: NA; CDR3 protein: CASSYRRIGVTQYF; CDR3 DNA: TGTGCCAGCAGTTATCGCCGAATCGGCGTCACGCAGTATTTT
D gene: TRBD1; V gene: TRBV6-2/TRBV6-3; J gene: TRBJ1-2; clone size: NA; CDR3 protein: CASSHPWTGANYGYTF; CDR3 DNA: TGTGCCAGCAGTCACCCTTGGACAGGGGCTAACTATGGCTACACCTTC
D gene: TRBD1; V gene: TRBV19; J gene: TRBJ1-2; clone size: once; CDR3 protein: CASSEGLPGQGYGYTF; CDR3 DNA: TGTGCCAGTAGCGAAGGCCTCCCGGGACAGGGGTATGGCTACACCTTC
D gene: TRBD1; V gene: TRBV7-2; J gene: TRBJ1-5; clone size: once; CDR3 protein: CASSLAGGGGYQPQHF; CDR3 DNA: TGTGCCAGCAGCTTAGCAGGGGGCGGGGGGTATCAGCCCCAGCATTTT
D gene: NA; V gene: TRBV6-5; J gene: TRBJ1-1; clone size: NA; CDR3 protein: CASSYSTVNTEAFF; CDR3 DNA: TGTGCCAGCAGTTACTCAACAGTGAACACTGAAGCTTTCTTT
D gene: TRBD1; V gene: TRBV28; J gene: TRBJ1-6; clone size: NA; CDR3 protein: CASIITGAKNSPLHF; CDR3 DNA: TGTGCCAGCATCATCACAGGGGCGAAGAATTCACCCCTCCACTTT
D gene: TRBD1; V gene: TRBV6-1; J gene: TRBJ1-2; clone size: NA; CDR3 protein: CASSDPRQGNYGYTF; CDR3 DNA: TGTGCCAGCAGTGACCCGAGACAGGGTAACTATGGCTACACCTTC
D gene: NA; V gene: TRBV20-1; J gene: TRBJ2-3; clone size: NA; CDR3 protein: CSASEVGRGTDTQYF; CDR3 DNA: TGCAGTGCTAGTGAAGTGGGCAGGGGCACAGATACGCAGTATTTT
D gene: TRBD1; V gene: TRBV20-1; J gene: TRBJ1-2; clone size: NA; CDR3 protein: CSAEDRGPFYGYTF; CDR3 DNA: TGCAGTGCTGAGGACAGGGGGCCTTTTTATGGCTACACCTTC
D gene: NA; V gene: TRBV15; J gene: TRBJ1-1; clone size: few; CDR3 protein: CATSRLGWNTEAFF; CDR3 DNA: TGTGCCACCAGCAGACTTGGTTGGAACACTGAAGCTTTCTTT
D gene: NA; V gene: TRBV27; J gene: TRBJ2-7; clone size: NA; CDR3 protein: CASSRRGRDSYEQYF; CDR3 DNA: TGTGCCAGCAGCCGACGGGGCAGGGACTCCTACGAGCAGTACTTC
D gene: TRBD1; V gene: TRBV20-1; J gene: TRBJ2-3; clone size: few; CDR3 protein: CSASLRTGSTDTQYF; CDR3 DNA: TGCAGTGCTTCCCTTAGGACAGGAAGCACAGATACGCAGTATTTT
D gene: TRBD2; V gene: TRBV27; J gene: TRBJ2-3; clone size: NA; CDR3 protein: CASSSPGLAGGPHTQYF; CDR3 DNA: TGTGCCAGCAGTTCGCCGGGACTAGCGGGAGGGCCTCATACGCAGTATTTT
D gene: NA; V gene: TRBV6-1; J gene: TRBJ1-6; clone size: NA; CDR3 protein: CASSPLQGAMNSPLHF; CDR3 DNA: TGTGCCAGCAGTCCTTTACAGGGCGCCATGAATTCACCCCTCCACTTT
D gene: NA; V gene: TRBV5-1; J gene: TRBJ1-2; clone size: NA; CDR3 protein: CASSFTTDGYTF; CDR3 DNA: TGCGCCAGCAGCTTCACGACAGATGGCTACACCTTC
D gene: TRBD1; V gene: TRBV20-1; J gene: TRBJ1-1; clone size: NA; CDR3 protein: CSAPGQGMNTEAFF; CDR3 DNA: TGCAGTGCTCCGGGACAGGGGATGAACACTGAAGCTTTCTTT
D gene: TRBD2; V gene: TRBV15; J gene: TRBJ2-2; clone size: few; CDR3 protein: CATSYRTSGAGELFF; CDR3 DNA: TGTGCCACCAGCTATCGGACTAGCGGGGCCGGGGAGCTGTTTTTT
D gene: NA; V gene: TRBV7-2; J gene: TRBJ1-2; clone size: NA; CDR3 protein: CASSLDWGGLYGYTF; CDR3 DNA: TGTGCCAGCAGCTTAGACTGGGGAGGTCTCTATGGCTACACCTTC
D gene: NA; V gene: TRBV6-5; J gene: TRBJ1-5; clone size: NA; CDR3 protein: CASSYLRDSNQPQHF; CDR3 DNA: TGTGCCAGCAGTTACCTCAGGGATAGCAATCAGCCCCAGCATTTT
D gene: NA; V gene: TRBV20-1; J gene: TRBJ1-1; clone size: few; CDR3 protein: CSAPPPGTEAFF; CDR3 DNA: TGCAGTGCTCCACCCCCTGGCACTGAAGCTTTCTTT
D gene: TRBD1; V gene: TRBV7-2; J gene: TRBJ1-2; clone size: NA; CDR3 protein: CASSLGTGNGYTF; CDR3 DNA: TGTGCCAGCAGCTTAGGGACAGGGAATGGCTACACCTTC
D gene: TRBD2; V gene: TRBV28; J gene: TRBJ2-1; clone size: NA; CDR3 protein: CASSLVAGSSYNEQFF; CDR3 DNA: TGTGCCAGCAGTTTGGTAGCGGGGAGCTCCTACAATGAGCAGTTCTTC
D gene: NA; V gene: TRBV7-9; J gene: TRBJ2-7; clone size: NA; CDR3 protein: CASGLPGLPYEQYF; CDR3 DNA: TGTGCCAGCGGCCTCCCGGGACTCCCCTACGAGCAGTACTTC